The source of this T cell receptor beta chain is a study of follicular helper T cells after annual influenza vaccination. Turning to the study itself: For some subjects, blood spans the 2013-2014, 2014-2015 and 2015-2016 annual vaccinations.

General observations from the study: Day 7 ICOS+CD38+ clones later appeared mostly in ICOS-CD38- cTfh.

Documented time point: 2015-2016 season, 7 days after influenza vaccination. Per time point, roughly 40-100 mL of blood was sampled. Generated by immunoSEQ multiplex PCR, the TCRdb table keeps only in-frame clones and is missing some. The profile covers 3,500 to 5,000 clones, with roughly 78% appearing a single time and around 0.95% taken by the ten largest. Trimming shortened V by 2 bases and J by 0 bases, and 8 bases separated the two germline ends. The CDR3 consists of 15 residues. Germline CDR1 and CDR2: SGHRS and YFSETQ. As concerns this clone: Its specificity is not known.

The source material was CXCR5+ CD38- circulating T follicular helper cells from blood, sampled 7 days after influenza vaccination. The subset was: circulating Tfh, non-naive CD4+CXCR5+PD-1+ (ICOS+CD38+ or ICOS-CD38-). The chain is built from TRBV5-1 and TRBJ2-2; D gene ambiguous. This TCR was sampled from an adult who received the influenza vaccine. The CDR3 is CASSLGWPNTGELFF. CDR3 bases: TGCGCCAGCAGCTTAGGATGGCCGAACACCGGGGAGCTGTTTTTT.